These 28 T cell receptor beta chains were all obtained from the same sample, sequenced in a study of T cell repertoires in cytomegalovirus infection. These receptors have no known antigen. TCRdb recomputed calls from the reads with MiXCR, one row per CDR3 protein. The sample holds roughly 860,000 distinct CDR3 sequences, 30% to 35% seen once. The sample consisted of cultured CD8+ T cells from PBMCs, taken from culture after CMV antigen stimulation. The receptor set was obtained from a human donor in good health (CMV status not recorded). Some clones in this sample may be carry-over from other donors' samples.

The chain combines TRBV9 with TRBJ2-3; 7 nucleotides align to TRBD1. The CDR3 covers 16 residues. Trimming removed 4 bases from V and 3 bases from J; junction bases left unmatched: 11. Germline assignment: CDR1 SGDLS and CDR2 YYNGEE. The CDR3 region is CASSLRTGGITDTQYF. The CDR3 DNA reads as TGTGCCAGCAGCCTCCGGACAGGTGGGATAACAGATACGCAGTATTTT. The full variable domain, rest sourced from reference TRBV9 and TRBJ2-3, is DSGVTQTPKHLITATGQRVTLRCSPRSGDLSVYWYQQSLDQGLQFLIQYYNGEERAKGNILERFSAQQFPDLHSELNLSSLELGDSALYFCASSLRTGGITDTQYFGPGTRLTVL.

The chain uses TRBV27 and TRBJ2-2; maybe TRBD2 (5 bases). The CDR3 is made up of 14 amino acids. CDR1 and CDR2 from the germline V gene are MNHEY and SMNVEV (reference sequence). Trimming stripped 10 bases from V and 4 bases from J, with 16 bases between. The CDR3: CANRIGLRTGELFF. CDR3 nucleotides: TGTGCCAACAGAATCGGACTCCGCACCGGGGAGCTGTTTTTT.

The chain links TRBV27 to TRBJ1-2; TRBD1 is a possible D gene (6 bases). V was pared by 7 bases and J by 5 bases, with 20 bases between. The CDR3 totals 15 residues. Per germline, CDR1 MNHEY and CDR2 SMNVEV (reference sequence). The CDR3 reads CASTPAPEDRYGYTF. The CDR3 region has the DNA TGTGCCAGCACCCCTGCCCCCGAGGACAGATATGGCTACACCTTC.

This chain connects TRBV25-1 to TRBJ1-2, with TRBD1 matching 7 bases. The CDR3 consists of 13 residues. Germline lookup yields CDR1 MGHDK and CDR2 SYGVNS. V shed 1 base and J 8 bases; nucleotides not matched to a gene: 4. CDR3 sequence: CASSESRQGGYTF. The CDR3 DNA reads TGTGCCAGCAGTGAATCCCGACAGGGAGGCTACACCTTC.

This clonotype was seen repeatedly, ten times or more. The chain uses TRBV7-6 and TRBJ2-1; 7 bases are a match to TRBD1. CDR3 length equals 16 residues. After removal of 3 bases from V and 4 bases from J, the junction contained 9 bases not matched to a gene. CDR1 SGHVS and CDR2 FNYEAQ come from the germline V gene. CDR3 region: CASSFRPGTVYNEQFF. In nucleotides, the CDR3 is TGTGCCAGCAGCTTCCGCCCCGGGACAGTTTACAATGAGCAGTTCTTC. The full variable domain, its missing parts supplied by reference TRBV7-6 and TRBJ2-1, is GAGVSQSPRYKVTKRGQDVALRCDPISGHVSLYWYRQALGQGPEFLTYFNYEAQQDKSGLPNDRFSAERPEGSISTLTIQRTEQRDSAMYRCASSFRPGTVYNEQFFGPGTRLTVL.

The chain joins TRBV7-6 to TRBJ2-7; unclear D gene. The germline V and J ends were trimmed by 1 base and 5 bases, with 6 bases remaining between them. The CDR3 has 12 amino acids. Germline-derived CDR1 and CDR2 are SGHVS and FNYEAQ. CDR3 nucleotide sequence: TGTGCCAGCAGCTTAGGACCCCACGAGCAGTACGTC. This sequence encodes CASSLGPHEQYV.

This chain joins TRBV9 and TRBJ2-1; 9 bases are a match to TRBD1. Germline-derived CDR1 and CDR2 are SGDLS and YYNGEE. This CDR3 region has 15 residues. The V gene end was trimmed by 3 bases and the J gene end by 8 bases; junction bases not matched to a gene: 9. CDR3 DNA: TGTGCCAGCAGCGCCTCCGGGACAGGGACGTATGAGCAGTTCTTC. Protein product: CASSASGTGTYEQFF.

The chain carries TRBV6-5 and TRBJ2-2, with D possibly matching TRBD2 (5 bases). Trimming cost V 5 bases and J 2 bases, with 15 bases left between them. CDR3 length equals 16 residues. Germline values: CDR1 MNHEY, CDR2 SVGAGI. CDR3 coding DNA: TGTGCCAGCAGTCCCGGGATTACCCTAAACACCGGGGAGCTGTTTTTT. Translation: CASSPGITLNTGELFF.

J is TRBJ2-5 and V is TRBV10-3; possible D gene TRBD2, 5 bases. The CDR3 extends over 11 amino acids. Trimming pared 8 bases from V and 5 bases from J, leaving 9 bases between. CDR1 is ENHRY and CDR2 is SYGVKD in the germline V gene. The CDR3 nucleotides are TGTGCCATCCTAGCCGGCGAGACCCAGTACTTC. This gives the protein CAILAGETQYF.

The CDR3 reads CASNIRAPSGELFF. In DNA form, the CDR3 reads TGTGCCAGCAACATCCGGGCCCCTTCCGGGGAGCTGTTTTTT. This chain links TRBV12-3 or TRBV12-4 with TRBJ2-2; D is undetermined. This CDR3 is built from 14 residues. Trimming removed 7 bases from V and 6 bases from J, with 15 bases in between.

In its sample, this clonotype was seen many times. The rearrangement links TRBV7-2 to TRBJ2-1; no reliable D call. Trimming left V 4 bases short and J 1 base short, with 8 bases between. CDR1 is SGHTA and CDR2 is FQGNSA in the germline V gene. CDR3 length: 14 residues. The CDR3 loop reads CASSYTGSYNEQFF. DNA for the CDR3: TGTGCCAGCAGCTACACCGGATCCTACAATGAGCAGTTCTTC. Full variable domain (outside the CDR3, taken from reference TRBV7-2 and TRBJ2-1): GAGVSQSPSNKVTEKGKDVELRCDPISGHTALYWYRQSLGQGLEFLIYFQGNSAPDKSGLPSDRFSAERTGGSVSTLTIQRTQQEDSAVYLCASSYTGSYNEQFFGPGTRLTVL.

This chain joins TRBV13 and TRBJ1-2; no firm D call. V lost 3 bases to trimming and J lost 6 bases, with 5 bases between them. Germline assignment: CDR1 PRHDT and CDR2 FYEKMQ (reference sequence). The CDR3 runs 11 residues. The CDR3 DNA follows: TGTGCCAGCAGCTTGCTGCATGGCTACACCTTC. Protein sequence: CASSLLHGYTF. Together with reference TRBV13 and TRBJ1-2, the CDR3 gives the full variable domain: AAGVIQSPRHLIKEKRETATLKCYPIPRHDTVYWYQQGPGQDPQFLISFYEKMQSDKGSIPDRFSAQQFSDYHSELNMSSLELGDSALYFCASSLLHGYTFGSGTRLTVV.

The CDR3 DNA is TGTGCCAGCACCTACCTAGCGGGGGGTTCCACAGATACGCAGTATTTT. It codes for CASTYLAGGSTDTQYF. This chain connects TRBV27 to TRBJ2-3; 11 bases are shared with TRBD2. V shed 7 bases and J 2 bases; nucleotides not matched to a gene: 8. This CDR3 has 16 amino acids. From germline, CDR1 is MNHEY and CDR2 SMNVEV (reference sequence).

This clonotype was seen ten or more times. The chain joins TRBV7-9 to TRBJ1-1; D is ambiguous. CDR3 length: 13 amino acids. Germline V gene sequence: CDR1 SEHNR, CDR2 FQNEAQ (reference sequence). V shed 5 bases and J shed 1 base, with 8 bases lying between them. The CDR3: CASSQSPNTEAFF. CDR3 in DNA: TGTGCCAGCAGCCAGTCCCCGAACACTGAAGCTTTCTTT.

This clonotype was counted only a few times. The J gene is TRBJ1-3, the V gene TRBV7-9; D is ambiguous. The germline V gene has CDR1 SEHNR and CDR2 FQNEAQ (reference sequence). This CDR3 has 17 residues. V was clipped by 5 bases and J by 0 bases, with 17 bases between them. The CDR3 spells CASSLGQGFRSGNTIYF. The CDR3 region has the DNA TGTGCCAGCAGCCTAGGCCAAGGATTTCGCTCTGGAAACACCATATATTTT.

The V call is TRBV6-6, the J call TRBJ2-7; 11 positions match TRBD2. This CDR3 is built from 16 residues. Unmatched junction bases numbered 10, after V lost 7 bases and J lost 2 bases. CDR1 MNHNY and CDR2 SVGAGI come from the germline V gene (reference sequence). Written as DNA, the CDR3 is TGTGCCAGCACCTCCGTCGGTAGCGGGGGGGCCTACGAGCAGTACGTC. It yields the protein CASTSVGSGGAYEQYV.

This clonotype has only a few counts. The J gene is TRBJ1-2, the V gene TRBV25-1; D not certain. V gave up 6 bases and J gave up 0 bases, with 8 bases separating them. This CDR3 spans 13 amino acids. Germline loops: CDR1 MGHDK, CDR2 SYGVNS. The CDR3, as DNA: TGTGCCAGCAGGAAGACTGCTAACTATGGCTACACCTTC. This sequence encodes CASRKTANYGYTF.

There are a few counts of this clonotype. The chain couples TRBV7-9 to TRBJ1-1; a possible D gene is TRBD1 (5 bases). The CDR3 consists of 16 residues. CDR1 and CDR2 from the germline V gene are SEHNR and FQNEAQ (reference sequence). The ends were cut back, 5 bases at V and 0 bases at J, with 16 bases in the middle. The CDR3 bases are TGTGCCAGCAGCCCTTCGCAGGGCTACATGAACACTGAAGCTTTCTTT. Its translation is CASSPSQGYMNTEAFF.

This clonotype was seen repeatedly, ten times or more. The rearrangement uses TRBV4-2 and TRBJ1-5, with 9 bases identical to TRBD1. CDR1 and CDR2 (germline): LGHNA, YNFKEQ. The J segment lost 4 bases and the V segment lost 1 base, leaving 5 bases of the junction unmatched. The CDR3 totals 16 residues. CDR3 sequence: CASSQGLGQGNQPQHF. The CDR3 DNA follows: TGTGCCAGCAGCCAAGGGCTCGGACAGGGGAATCAGCCCCAGCATTTT.

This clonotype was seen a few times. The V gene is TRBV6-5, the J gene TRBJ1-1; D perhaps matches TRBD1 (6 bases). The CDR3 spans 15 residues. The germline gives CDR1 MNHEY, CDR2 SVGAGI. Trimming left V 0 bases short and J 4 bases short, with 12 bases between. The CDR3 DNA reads TGTGCCAGCAGTTACTCTGGGGGGCTGTCCACTGAAGCTTTCTTT. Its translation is CASSYSGGLSTEAFF.

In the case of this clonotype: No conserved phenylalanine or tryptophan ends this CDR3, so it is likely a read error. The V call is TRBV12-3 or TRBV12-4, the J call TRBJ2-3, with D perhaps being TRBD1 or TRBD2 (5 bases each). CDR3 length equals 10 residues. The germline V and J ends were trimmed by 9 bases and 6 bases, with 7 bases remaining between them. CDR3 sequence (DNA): TGTGCCAGTGAGGGGGATACGCAGTATTCT. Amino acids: CASEGDTQYS.

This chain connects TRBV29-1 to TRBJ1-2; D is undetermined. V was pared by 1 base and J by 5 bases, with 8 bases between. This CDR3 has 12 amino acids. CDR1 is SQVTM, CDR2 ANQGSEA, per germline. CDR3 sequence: CSVEGDLYGYTF. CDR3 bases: TGCAGCGTTGAAGGTGACCTATATGGCTACACCTTC.

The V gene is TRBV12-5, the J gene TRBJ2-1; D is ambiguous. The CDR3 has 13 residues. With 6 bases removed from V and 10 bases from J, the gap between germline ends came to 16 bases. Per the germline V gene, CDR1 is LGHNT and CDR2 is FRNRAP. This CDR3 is CASGPVAVGEQFF. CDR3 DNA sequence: TGTGCTAGTGGACCGGTGGCTGTTGGGGAGCAGTTCTTC. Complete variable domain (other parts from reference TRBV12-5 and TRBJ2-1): DARVTQTPRHKVTEMGQEVTMRCQPILGHNTVFWYRQTMMQGLELLAYFRNRAPLDDSGMPKDRFSAEMPDATLATLKIQPSEPRDSAVYFCASGPVAVGEQFFGPGTRLTVL.

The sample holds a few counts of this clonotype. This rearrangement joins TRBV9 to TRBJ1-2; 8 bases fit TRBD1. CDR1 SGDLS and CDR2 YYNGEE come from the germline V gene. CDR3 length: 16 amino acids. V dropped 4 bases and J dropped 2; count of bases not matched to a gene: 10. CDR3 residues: CASSLGSGGLNYGYTF. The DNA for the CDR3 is TGTGCCAGCAGCCTTGGGTCAGGGGGCTTAAACTATGGCTACACCTTC.

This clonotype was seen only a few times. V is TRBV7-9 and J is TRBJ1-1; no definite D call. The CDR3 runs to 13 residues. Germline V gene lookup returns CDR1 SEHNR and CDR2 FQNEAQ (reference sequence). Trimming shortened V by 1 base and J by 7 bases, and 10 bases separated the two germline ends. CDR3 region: CASSLGQLFEAFF. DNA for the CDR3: TGTGCCAGCAGCTTAGGTCAGCTTTTTGAAGCTTTCTTT.

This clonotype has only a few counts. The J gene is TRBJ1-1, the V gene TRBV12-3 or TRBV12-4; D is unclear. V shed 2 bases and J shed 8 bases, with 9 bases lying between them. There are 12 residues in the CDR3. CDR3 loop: CASSLSYAEAFF. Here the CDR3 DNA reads TGTGCCAGCAGTTTATCGTACGCCGAAGCTTTCTTT.

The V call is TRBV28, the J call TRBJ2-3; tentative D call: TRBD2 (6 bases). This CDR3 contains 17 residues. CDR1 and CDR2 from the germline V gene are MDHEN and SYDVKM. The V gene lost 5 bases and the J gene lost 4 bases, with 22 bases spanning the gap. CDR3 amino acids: CASSIWGDGGGPDTQYF. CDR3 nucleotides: TGTGCCAGCAGTATCTGGGGTGACGGGGGTGGGCCAGATACGCAGTATTTT.

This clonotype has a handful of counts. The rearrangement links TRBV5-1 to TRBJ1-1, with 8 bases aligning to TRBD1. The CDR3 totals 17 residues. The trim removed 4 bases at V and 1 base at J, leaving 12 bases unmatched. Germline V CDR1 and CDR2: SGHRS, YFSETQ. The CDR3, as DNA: TGCGCCAGCAGCACCCAGAAATGGACAGGGACGAACACTGAAGCTTTCTTT. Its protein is CASSTQKWTGTNTEAFF. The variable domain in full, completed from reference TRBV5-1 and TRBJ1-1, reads KAGVTQTPRYLIKTRGQQVTLSCSPISGHRSVSWYQQTPGQGLQFLFEYFSETQRNKGNFPGRFSGRQFSNSRSEMNVSTLELGDSALYLCASSTQKWTGTNTEAFFGQGTRLTVV.